One sample yielded the 23 T cell receptor beta chains listed below, sequenced in a study of T cell responses to AZD1222 COVID-19 vaccine. Clones were read by immunoSEQ multiplex PCR, and TCRdb kept only the in-frame ones, dropping some. The profile covers approximately 120,000 clones, with more than 85% appearing a single time and over 8.5% taken by the ten largest. The specimen was peripheral blood, collected on day 0 of MenACWY control vaccination. These receptors all stem from an adult in good health.

The chain combines TRBV2 with TRBJ2-7; D is unclear. Germline V CDR1 and CDR2: SNHLY, FYNNEI. The CDR3 sequence is 12 residues long. Trimming left V 1 base short and J 5 bases short, with 6 bases between. The CDR3 DNA reads as TGTGCCAGCAGTGAAGAGATCAACGAGCAGTACTTC. Protein: CASSEEINEQYF.

The chain couples TRBV11-3 to TRBJ1-2, with 10 bases that match TRBD1. This CDR3 has 16 amino acids. J gave up 2 bases and V 2 bases, and 5 bases lay outside the gene matches. Germline V CDR1 and CDR2: SGHNT, YENEEA. The CDR3 loop reads CASSLSGQGGNYGYTF. The CDR3 nucleotides are TGTGCCAGCAGCTTAAGCGGACAGGGGGGCAACTATGGCTACACCTTC.

This clone has a handful of counts. The chain carries TRBV7-8 and TRBJ2-7; tentatively, D is TRBD1 or TRBD2 (6 bases each). This CDR3 is built from 14 residues. V was pared by 5 bases and J by 0 bases, with 11 bases between. CDR1 and CDR2 (germline): SGHVS, FQNEAQ. CDR3 in amino acids: CASSRGGSSYEQYF. The CDR3 DNA reads as TGTGCCAGCAGCCGAGGGGGGAGCTCCTACGAGCAGTACTTC.

The V call is TRBV12-3 or TRBV12-4, the J call TRBJ2-5; possible D gene TRBD1, 6 bases. V gave up 4 bases and J gave up 5 bases, with 8 bases separating them. There are 12 residues in the CDR3. This CDR3 is CASSSGVETQYF. In DNA form, the CDR3 reads TGTGCCAGCAGTTCAGGGGTGGAGACCCAGTACTTC.

This chain uses TRBV20-1 with TRBJ2-5; 10 bases are a match to TRBD2. V was clipped by 3 bases and J by 3 bases; unmatched bases: 7. Germline lookup yields CDR1 DFQATT and CDR2 SNEGSKA (reference sequence). The CDR3 runs 15 residues. CDR3 amino acids: CSASQASGSKETQYF. The CDR3 DNA is TGCAGTGCTAGTCAAGCTAGCGGGAGTAAAGAGACCCAGTACTTC.

This clone has a single count. J is TRBJ1-6 and V is TRBV9, with D perhaps matching TRBD1 (5 bases). The CDR3 length is 14 residues. Germline V gene lookup returns CDR1 SGDLS and CDR2 YYNGEE. V lost 3 bases and J 7 bases, leaving 11 bases between the germline ends. CDR3 coding DNA: TGTGCCAGCAGCGCGACGGACACCAATTCACCCCTCCACTTT. Translating it yields CASSATDTNSPLHF.

The gene calls are TRBV20-1 and TRBJ2-3; TRBD2 matches at 12 bases. CDR3 length equals 17 residues. In germline, CDR1 is DFQATT, CDR2 SNEGSKA (reference sequence). V was pared by 3 bases and J by 5 bases, with 12 bases of the junction left unmatched. This CDR3 is CSASQDALAGGGDTQYF. As DNA, the CDR3 is TGCAGTGCTAGTCAGGACGCGCTAGCGGGAGGGGGAGATACGCAGTATTTT.

Notes on this clone: This CDR3 is also generated by other DNA sequences in the sample. This chain uses TRBV5-1 with TRBJ2-1; 9 bases map to TRBD1. V shed 1 base and J 6 bases; nucleotides not matched to a gene: 5. The CDR3 has 15 residues. CDR1 SGHRS and CDR2 YFSETQ come from the germline V gene. CDR3 sequence (DNA): TGCGCCAGCAGCTTGCGTACAGGGGGCTTCAATGAGCAGTTCTTC. This translates into CASSLRTGGFNEQFF.

The gene calls are TRBV19 and TRBJ2-3, with D unresolved. V was pared by 1 base and J by 3 bases, with 8 bases between. Germline CDR1 reads LNHDA; CDR2 reads SQIVND (reference sequence). The CDR3 is made up of 14 amino acids. The CDR3: CASSIGVFTDTQYF. The DNA of the CDR3 is TGTGCCAGTAGTATAGGCGTATTTACAGATACGCAGTATTTT.

This clone was seen once. The chain is built from TRBV6-2 or TRBV6-3 and TRBJ1-1; D is uncertain. CDR3 length: 14 amino acids. Trimming stripped 1 base from V and 1 base from J, with 7 bases between. Germline loops: CDR1 MNHEY, CDR2 SVGEGT. The CDR3 region is CASSYFRSNTEAFF. CDR3 nucleotides: TGTGCCAGCAGTTACTTCAGGTCGAACACTGAAGCTTTCTTT.

The rearrangement joins TRBV7-6 to TRBJ1-6, with D perhaps TRBD1 (6 bases). Germline V gives CDR1 SGHVS, CDR2 FNYEAQ. The CDR3 covers 14 residues. Trimming shortened V by 5 bases and J by 7 bases, and 12 bases separated the two germline ends. Here the CDR3 reads CASSRGQINSPLHF. In nucleotides, the CDR3 is TGTGCCAGCAGCAGAGGACAGATAAATTCACCCCTCCACTTT.

This clone has just one count. This chain connects TRBV7-9 to TRBJ2-4, with D hard to call. Germline V gene sequence: CDR1 SEHNR, CDR2 FQNEAQ (reference sequence). Trimming removed 5 bases at V and 0 bases at J, with 8 bases between. The CDR3 loop spans 14 amino acids. CDR3 DNA sequence: TGTGCCAGCAGCCCGATGCTAGCCAAAAACATTCAGTACTTC. Encoded protein: CASSPMLAKNIQYF.

The chain couples TRBV27 to TRBJ1-5; D may be TRBD1 (6 bases). Germline V lookup: CDR1 MNHEY, CDR2 SMNVEV (reference sequence). V was pared by 1 base and J by 0 bases, with 16 bases between. This CDR3 has 18 amino acids. CDR3 in DNA: TGTGCCAGCAGTTTATTGGCGGACAGTATCATTAGCAATCAGCCCCAGCATTTT. Its protein product is CASSLLADSIISNQPQHF.

This chain links TRBV5-1 with TRBJ2-2; D call uncertain. The CDR3 is made up of 13 amino acids. CDR1 and CDR2 from the germline V gene are SGHRS and YFSETQ. V was clipped by 4 bases and J by 6 bases, with 10 bases between them. CDR3 coding DNA: TGCGCCAGCAGCCCGCAGGTCCCCGGGGAGCTGTTTTTT. Protein product: CASSPQVPGELFF.

This clone came up once. The chain uses TRBV30 and TRBJ1-1; D is unclear. The V gene's germline CDR1 is GTSNPN and CDR2 SVGIG (reference sequence). The CDR3 loop spans 13 amino acids. Trimming took 0 bases from V and 0 from J, leaving 5 bases between them. This CDR3 is CAWSVSLNTEAFF. CDR3 nucleotide sequence: TGTGCCTGGAGTGTATCGTTGAACACTGAAGCTTTCTTT.

The gene calls are TRBV6-8 and TRBJ2-4, with D perhaps TRBD2 (5 bases). Germline V gene sequence: CDR1 MNHGY, CDR2 SAAAGT. The V and J ends lost 2 bases and 1 base respectively, with 15 bases between them. This CDR3 contains 17 residues. The DNA for the CDR3 is TGTGCCAGCAGTTACGGTTCGAGGGTGGGGGCCAAAAACATTCAGTACTTC. Protein: CASSYGSRVGAKNIQYF.

The J gene is TRBJ2-1, the V gene TRBV30; 8 bases match TRBD1. Germline values: CDR1 GTSNPN, CDR2 SVGIG (reference sequence). Trimming cost V 0 bases and J 0 bases; bases outside gene matches: 7. This CDR3 contains 17 residues. CDR3 coding DNA: TGTGCCTGGAGTGTTCGGGACAGGAGTTTCTCCTACAATGAGCAGTTCTTC. Protein product: CAWSVRDRSFSYNEQFF.

The chain has TRBV6-9 and TRBJ1-2; maybe TRBD1 (5 bases). V gave up 8 bases and J gave up 7 bases, with 20 bases separating them. The CDR3 is made up of 14 amino acids. CDR1 and CDR2 from the germline V gene are MNHGY and SVAAGI. In DNA, the CDR3 is TGTGCCAGCCTCAGAGCAGCCAGGGACTCTGGCTACACCTTC. This codes for CASLRAARDSGYTF.

The chain has TRBV5-1 and TRBJ2-2; 9 positions match TRBD1. After removal of 4 bases from V and 1 base from J, the junction contained 2 bases not matched to a gene. From germline, CDR1 is SGHRS and CDR2 YFSETQ. The CDR3 runs to 15 residues. CDR3 in amino acids: CASSQGQGNTGELFF. CDR3 coding DNA: TGCGCCAGCAGCCAGGGACAGGGGAACACCGGGGAGCTGTTTTTT.

The chain carries TRBV5-5 and TRBJ2-7; the match to TRBD2 covers 7 bases. The length of the CDR3 is 16 residues. Germline V gene sequence: CDR1 SGHKS, CDR2 YYEKEE (reference sequence). The ends lost 0 bases at V and 0 bases at J; junction bases unmatched: 6. CDR3 sequence reads: CASSLGPGRSSYEQYF. In nucleotides, the CDR3 is TGTGCCAGCAGCTTGGGACCCGGGAGGAGCTCCTACGAGCAGTACTTC.

The V call is TRBV11-2, the J call TRBJ2-1; TRBD2 matches 8 bases. V lost 5 bases to trimming and J lost 4 bases; unmatched junction nucleotides: 16. CDR1 and CDR2 from the germline V gene are SGHAT and FQNNGV. This CDR3 has 18 amino acids. CDR3 region: CASSPEGSGESGYNEQFF. The CDR3 coding sequence is TGTGCCAGCAGCCCGGAGGGTAGCGGGGAATCCGGGTACAATGAGCAGTTCTTC.

This chain links TRBV7-9 with TRBJ1-2, with D unclear. Germline V gene data show CDR1 as SEHNR and CDR2 as FQNEAQ (reference sequence). V was clipped by 5 bases and J by 4 bases, with 11 bases between them. This CDR3 contains 13 residues. CDR3 sequence: CASSPSPGYGYTF. The CDR3 nucleotides are TGTGCCAGCAGCCCTAGCCCGGGCTATGGCTACACCTTC.

The chain joins TRBV19 to TRBJ2-1; 10 positions match TRBD2. V was pared by 5 bases and J by 0 bases, with 16 bases of the junction left unmatched. The CDR3 consists of 20 residues. Germline CDR1 reads LNHDA; CDR2 reads SQIVND (reference sequence). The CDR3 region is CASSPTSGREPRHSYNEQFF. CDR3 in DNA: TGTGCCAGTAGTCCTACGAGCGGGAGGGAACCCCGACACTCCTACAATGAGCAGTTCTTC.